Shown below are 24 T cell receptor beta chains from a single sample sequenced in a study of blood T cell repertoires in COVID-19. The data were produced by immunoSEQ multiplex PCR, yet TCRdb's version contains in-frame clones alone and is incomplete. In the table there are about 340,000 clones, over 70% of which are singletons. The sequencing sample was made of peripheral blood. The source of these receptors is a man aged 25-45 years with active or convalescent COVID-19.

The CDR3 region has the DNA TGTGCCAGCAGCTTAGGTCCGCTGCGGAGAGTAGGCACAGATACGCAGTATTTT. Its protein product is CASSLGPLRRVGTDTQYF. This chain uses TRBV11-2 with TRBJ2-3; D is ambiguous. The CDR3 is made up of 18 amino acids. V was clipped by 1 base and J by 1 base, with 18 bases between them. Germline V gene lookup returns CDR1 SGHAT and CDR2 FQNNGV.

V usage is TRBV10-3 and J usage is TRBJ2-7; 10 nucleotides line up with TRBD2. CDR1 and CDR2 from the germline V gene are ENHRY and SYGVKD. Trimming took 1 base from V and 2 from J; bases not matched to a gene: 5. CDR3 size: 16 residues. CDR3 nucleotides: TGTGCCATCAGTGAGTGGGGGACTAGCGTGACCTACGAGCAGTACTTC. This gives the protein CAISEWGTSVTYEQYF.

The chain couples TRBV4-2 to TRBJ2-7; 10 bases fit TRBD2. The CDR3 covers 15 residues. V was clipped by 4 bases and J by 4 bases; unmatched bases: 7. CDR1 and CDR2 from the germline V gene are LGHNA and YNFKEQ. CDR3 amino acids: CASSPFLAGEYEQYF. The CDR3 coding sequence is TGTGCCAGCAGCCCATTCCTAGCGGGAGAGTACGAGCAGTACTTC.

The CDR3 DNA reads as TGTGCCAGCAGTCGAACCAGGGGCCTACCTAACTATGGCTACACCTTC. Translation: CASSRTRGLPNYGYTF. V and J are TRBV28 and TRBJ1-2, with D maybe TRBD1 (6 bases). Germline loops: CDR1 MDHEN, CDR2 SYDVKM. Trimming cost V 5 bases and J 0 bases, with 16 bases left between them. The CDR3 has 16 amino acids.

The chain uses TRBV18 and TRBJ2-4; unclear D gene. V was clipped by 2 bases and J by 15 bases, with 17 bases between them. Germline CDR1 and CDR2: KGHSH and LQKENI. This CDR3 contains 13 residues. CDR3: CASSPEARSLGYF. The CDR3 bases are TGTGCCAGCTCACCAGAGGCCAGAAGTCTCGGGTACTTC. Looking up the rest from reference TRBV18 and TRBJ2-4 gives the full variable domain: NAGVMQNPRHLVRRRGQEARLRCSPMKGHSHVYWYRQLPEEGLKFMVYLQKENIIDESGMPKERFSAEFPKEGPSILRIQQVVRGDSAAYFCASSPEARSLGYFGAGTRLSVL.

The rearrangement joins TRBV11-3 to TRBJ2-7; 11 positions agree with TRBD1. The germline V gene encodes CDR1 SGHNT and CDR2 YENEEA. The V segment lost 5 bases and the J segment 5 bases; nucleotides outside the gene matches: 8. This CDR3 is built from 15 residues. CDR3 sequence reads: CASSPGTGGRNEQYF. CDR3 nucleotides: TGTGCCAGCAGCCCCGGGACAGGGGGACGCAACGAGCAGTACTTC.

This clone came up a few times. The J gene is TRBJ1-3, the V gene TRBV4-1; TRBD1 matches 9 bases. The germline V gene encodes CDR1 MGHRA and CDR2 YSYEKL. The CDR3 runs to 13 residues. Trimming took 5 bases from V and 11 from J; bases not matched to a gene: 7. For the CDR3, the DNA is TGCGCCAGCAGCGGGACAGGGTTGAAGTCCATATATTTT. It codes for CASSGTGLKSIYF.

The chain has TRBV9 and TRBJ2-1; maybe TRBD1 (6 bases). The germline gives CDR1 SGDLS, CDR2 YYNGEE. The CDR3 runs 17 residues. The germline V and J ends were trimmed by 4 bases and 7 bases, with 24 bases remaining between them. The CDR3: CASSTTGSHPRSNEQFF. The CDR3 nucleotides are TGTGCCAGCAGCACGACAGGATCCCACCCCCGCTCAAATGAGCAGTTCTTC.

This rearrangement joins TRBV6-5 to TRBJ1-6; TRBD1 aligns across 7 bases. V shed 5 bases and J 7 bases; nucleotides not matched to a gene: 5. This CDR3 contains 14 residues. Germline assignment: CDR1 MNHEY and CDR2 SVGAGI. DNA for the CDR3: TGTGCCAGCAGTAAGACAGGGAAGAATTCACCCCTCCACTTT. It is translated as CASSKTGKNSPLHF.

The genes are TRBV18 and TRBJ2-3; the D is unclear. In germline, CDR1 is KGHSH, CDR2 LQKENI. CDR3 length equals 12 residues. V dropped 5 bases and J dropped 2 bases, with 5 bases sitting between them. The CDR3 spells CASSGVTDTQYF. DNA for the CDR3: TGTGCCAGCTCAGGAGTCACAGATACGCAGTATTTT.

The chain recombines TRBV9 with TRBJ2-1, with 10 bases matching TRBD2. The CDR3 runs 16 residues. Per the germline V gene, CDR1 is SGDLS and CDR2 is YYNGEE. With V trimmed by 5 bases and J by 10 bases, 15 bases remained unmatched. The CDR3 reads CASSTQGLAVLREQFF. CDR3 bases: TGTGCCAGCAGTACCCAAGGACTAGCGGTTTTAAGGGAGCAGTTCTTC.

This clone was seen once. The CDR3 nucleotides read TGTGCCAGCAGCCCAATCCTAGCGGGAGGTACCGATACGCAGTATTTT. Its protein product is CASSPILAGGTDTQYF. J is TRBJ2-3 and V is TRBV5-4, with 11 positions matching TRBD2. In germline, CDR1 is SGHNT, CDR2 YYREEE (reference sequence). V lost 4 bases to trimming and J lost 6 bases; unmatched junction nucleotides: 10. The CDR3 runs 16 residues.

The chain couples TRBV19 to TRBJ1-3; 8 bases agree with TRBD1. Germline lookup yields CDR1 LNHDA and CDR2 SQIVND (reference sequence). This CDR3 has 15 residues. The junction had 7 bases not matched to a gene; V was cut back by 5 bases and J by 4 bases. The CDR3 sequence is CASSRDRSNGNTIYF. CDR3 DNA: TGTGCCAGTAGTCGGGACAGGAGTAACGGAAACACCATATATTTT.

This clone has only one observation. This chain links TRBV27 with TRBJ2-7, with D perhaps matching TRBD1 (6 bases). The CDR3 runs to 14 residues. The germline V and J ends were trimmed by 6 bases and 3 bases, with 15 bases remaining between them. Germline loops: CDR1 MNHEY, CDR2 SMNVEV (reference sequence). DNA for the CDR3: TGTGCCAGCAGCTCCCCGGACAGCTACTACGAGCAGTACTTC. Translated: CASSSPDSYYEQYF.

The chain links TRBV9 to TRBJ2-3, with 10 positions matching TRBD2. The CDR3 is 17 amino acids. V dropped 0 bases and J dropped 0; count of bases not matched to a gene: 4. The germline V gene encodes CDR1 SGDLS and CDR2 YYNGEE. DNA for the CDR3: TGTGCCAGCAGCGTAGGTAGCGGGGGGCTAAGCACAGATACGCAGTATTTT. It is translated as CASSVGSGGLSTDTQYF.

The chain combines TRBV9 with TRBJ2-2; 8 positions match TRBD2. The germline gives CDR1 SGDLS, CDR2 YYNGEE. CDR3 length equals 17 residues. V shed 0 bases, J shed 7 bases, and the junction held 11 bases outside the gene matches. The CDR3 reads CASSVAPLAGGNGELFF. The CDR3 DNA follows: TGTGCCAGCAGCGTAGCCCCACTGGCGGGGGGTAACGGGGAGCTGTTTTTT.

This chain connects TRBV27 to TRBJ2-7; 10 nucleotides align to TRBD2. CDR3 length: 16 residues. V dropped 5 bases and J dropped 6; count of bases not matched to a gene: 13. CDR1 MNHEY and CDR2 SMNVEV come from the germline V gene (reference sequence). The CDR3 sequence is CASSPYSGGAGPEQYF. As DNA, the CDR3 is TGTGCCAGCAGTCCCTACAGCGGGGGGGCAGGGCCCGAGCAGTACTTC.

This chain joins TRBV6-1 and TRBJ1-2; D ambiguous. In germline, CDR1 is MNHNS, CDR2 SASEGT. V lost 0 bases to trimming and J lost 2 bases, with 13 bases between them. CDR3 length: 16 residues. For the CDR3, the DNA is TGTGCCAGCAGTGAAGCAGCTGGCAGACTGAACTATGGCTACACCTTC. This sequence encodes CASSEAAGRLNYGYTF.

This clone was counted between two and nine times. This rearrangement joins TRBV19 to TRBJ1-1; D ambiguous. This CDR3 contains 13 residues. Per the germline V gene, CDR1 is LNHDA and CDR2 is SQIVND (reference sequence). V lost 5 bases and J 4 bases, leaving 11 bases between the germline ends. CDR3 DNA sequence: TGTGCCAGTAGTGCCCAGGTGTCCACTGAAGCTTTCTTT. Its translation: CASSAQVSTEAFF.

The rearrangement uses TRBV19 and TRBJ1-5, with 7 bases matching TRBD1. Trimming removed 4 bases from V and 9 bases from J; junction bases left unmatched: 9. Germline values: CDR1 LNHDA, CDR2 SQIVND (reference sequence). The CDR3 contains 14 residues. For the CDR3, the DNA is TGTGCCAGTAGTACTCAGGGGGGAGAGCTGCCCCAGCATTTT. Residues: CASSTQGGELPQHF.

This clone was recorded only once. The chain carries TRBV7-2 and TRBJ2-7; 9 bases match TRBD2. CDR3 size: 14 residues. V was pared by 3 bases and J by 3 bases, with 3 bases of the junction left unmatched. Germline loops: CDR1 SGHTA, CDR2 FQGNSA. CDR3 bases: TGTGCCAGCAGCTTCGGGACTAGCCTCTACGAGCAGTACTTC. Translating gives CASSFGTSLYEQYF.

This clone was counted a few times. This chain connects TRBV11-2 to TRBJ2-5; D call uncertain. CDR3 length equals 12 residues. Germline CDR1 SGHAT, CDR2 FQNNGV. V dropped 3 bases and J dropped 2 bases, with 4 bases sitting between them. CDR3 in DNA: TGTGCCAGCAGCTTCCCACAAGAGACCCAGTACTTC. Amino acid sequence: CASSFPQETQYF.

J is TRBJ2-7 and V is TRBV7-9, with TRBD1 matching 11 bases. Unmatched junction bases numbered 6, after V lost 5 bases and J lost 0 bases. Germline CDR1 reads SEHNR; CDR2 reads FQNEAQ (reference sequence). The CDR3 is 16 amino acids. The CDR3 nucleotides read TGTGCCAGCAGCGCAGGGACAGGGGGGACCTCCTACGAGCAGTACTTC. It translates to CASSAGTGGTSYEQYF.

The V and J genes are TRBV5-5 and TRBJ1-2, with D uncertain. Germline V CDR1 and CDR2: SGHKS, YYEKEE (reference sequence). V lost 5 bases and J lost 5, with 13 bases in between. The CDR3 consists of 13 residues. The CDR3 DNA reads as TGTGCCAGCAGAGCCACGGTGGAGTATGGCTACACCTTC. This encodes CASRATVEYGYTF.